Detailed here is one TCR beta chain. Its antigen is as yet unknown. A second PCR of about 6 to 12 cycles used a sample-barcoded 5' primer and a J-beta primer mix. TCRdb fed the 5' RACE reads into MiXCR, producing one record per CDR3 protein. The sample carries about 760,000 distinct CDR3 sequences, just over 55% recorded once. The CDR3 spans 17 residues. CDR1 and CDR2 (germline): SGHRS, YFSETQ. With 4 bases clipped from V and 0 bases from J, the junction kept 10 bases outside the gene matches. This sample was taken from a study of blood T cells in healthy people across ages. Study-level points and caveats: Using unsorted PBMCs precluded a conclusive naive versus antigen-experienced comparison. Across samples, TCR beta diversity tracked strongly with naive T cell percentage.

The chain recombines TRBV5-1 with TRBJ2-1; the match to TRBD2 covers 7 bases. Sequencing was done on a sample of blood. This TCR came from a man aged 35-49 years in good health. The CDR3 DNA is TGCGCCAGCAGCCCAGCACAGCGGGGAGGCTCCTACAATGAGCAGTTCTTC. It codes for CASSPAQRGGSYNEQFF.